The 14 T cell receptor beta chains in this list originate from one sample, sequenced in a study of T cell responses to AZD1222 COVID-19 vaccine. Assay used: immunoSEQ multiplex PCR; TCRdb lists only in-frame clones, some missing. Of under 200,000 clones in the sample, 90% were seen once. Sequencing was performed on peripheral blood, taken on day 0 of AZD1222 vaccination. Every receptor here comes from an adult in good health.

V is TRBV7-8 and J is TRBJ1-1; 11 nucleotides agree with TRBD1. After removal of 7 bases from V and 6 bases from J, the junction contained 13 bases not matched to a gene. In germline, CDR1 is SGHVS, CDR2 FQNEAQ. The CDR3 has 16 amino acids. The CDR3 here is CASTLLRTGGAPEAFF. CDR3 in DNA: TGTGCCAGCACGCTACTCCGGACAGGGGGCGCGCCTGAAGCTTTCTTT.

The V gene is TRBV28, the J gene TRBJ2-1; 10 bases align to TRBD2. Trimming took 6 bases from V and 4 from J; bases not matched to a gene: 0. Germline values: CDR1 MDHEN, CDR2 SYDVKM. The CDR3 runs to 13 residues. The chain's CDR3 is CASRTSGYNEQFF. The CDR3 coding sequence is TGTGCCAGCAGGACTAGCGGGTACAATGAGCAGTTCTTC.

V is TRBV7-8 and J is TRBJ1-6; TRBD1 might be the D (5 bases). This CDR3 comprises 17 residues. V was cut by 0 bases and J by 6 bases, with 15 bases left in between. The germline CDR1 and CDR2 sequences are SGHVS and FQNEAQ. The CDR3 DNA is TGTGCCAGCAGCTTAGCGTTAGGGGACCCCGTTAATTCACCCCTCCACTTT. This codes for CASSLALGDPVNSPLHF. Full variable domain (rest looked up from reference TRBV7-8 and TRBJ1-6): GAGVSQSPRYKVAKRGQDVALRCDPISGHVSLFWYQQALGQGPEFLTYFQNEAQLDKSGLPSDRFFAERPEGSVSTLKIQRTQQEDSAVYLCASSLALGDPVNSPLHFGNGTRLTVT.

The CDR3 bases are TGTGCCAGCAGCGCGACAGGGAGGGGTGAAGCTTTCTTT. Encoded protein: CASSATGRGEAFF. The chain recombines TRBV9 with TRBJ1-1; 7 bases fit TRBD1. The trim removed 3 bases at V and 7 bases at J, leaving 6 bases unmatched. The CDR3 extends over 13 amino acids. Germline V gives CDR1 SGDLS, CDR2 YYNGEE.

The chain joins TRBV28 to TRBJ2-1, with TRBD1 identical over 8 bases. After removal of 3 bases from V and 6 bases from J, the junction contained 7 bases not matched to a gene. CDR1 is MDHEN and CDR2 is SYDVKM in the germline V gene. CDR3 length: 15 residues. The CDR3 coding sequence is TGTGCCAGCAGTTTGCCGGACAGGGTTTCCAATGAGCAGTTCTTC. Protein sequence: CASSLPDRVSNEQFF.

This clone appeared once. A junction end diverges from the germline sequence, so it may reflect a read error. The chain links TRBV29-1 to TRBJ2-7, with D tentatively TRBD1 (6 bases). Germline V lookup: CDR1 SQVTM, CDR2 ANQGSEA. The CDR3 is made up of 14 amino acids. CDR3 in DNA: TGCAGCGTCGAAGGACAGAGAAATTCCTACGAGCAGTACTTC. As protein: CSVEGQRNSYEQYF.

This chain joins TRBV27 and TRBJ2-6; 10 nucleotides agree with TRBD2. V lost 6 bases and J lost 4; bases outside the gene matches: 3. Germline-derived CDR1 and CDR2 are MNHEY and SMNVEV (reference sequence). CDR3 length equals 15 residues. This CDR3 reads CASRTSGSGANVLTF. The CDR3 nucleotides read TGTGCCAGCAGGACTAGCGGGTCCGGGGCCAACGTCCTGACTTTC.

A few counts support this clone. The V and J genes are TRBV2 and TRBJ2-6; D is uncertain. V was clipped by 5 bases and J by 0 bases, with 8 bases between them. Germline CDR1 and CDR2: SNHLY and FYNNEI. This CDR3 contains 15 residues. CDR3 sequence (DNA): TGTGCCAGCAGTCAGCCAAACTCTGGGGCCAACGTCCTGACTTTC. Translated, it gives CASSQPNSGANVLTF.

This clone occurred once. This rearrangement joins TRBV28 to TRBJ1-5; 10 positions agree with TRBD1. In germline, CDR1 is MDHEN, CDR2 SYDVKM. V trimming: 4 bases; J trimming: 1 base; junction bases outside the gene matches: 1. This CDR3 spans 15 amino acids. The CDR3 region has the DNA TGTGCCAGCAGTTGGACAGGGGGGAGCAATCAGCCCCAGCATTTT. This codes for CASSWTGGSNQPQHF. The complete variable domain, with remaining parts taken from reference TRBV28 and TRBJ1-5, reads DVKVTQSSRYLVKRTGEKVFLECVQDMDHENMFWYRQDPGLGLRLIYFSYDVKMKEKGDIPEGYSVSREKKERFSLILESASTNQTSMYLCASSWTGGSNQPQHFGDGTRLSIL.

The chain uses TRBV12-3 or TRBV12-4 and TRBJ1-1; 8 bases match TRBD1. V shed 3 bases, J shed 8 bases, and the junction held 2 bases outside the gene matches. The CDR3 runs 12 residues. The CDR3 spells CASSLWTGEAFF. For the CDR3, the DNA is TGTGCCAGCAGTTTGTGGACAGGGGAAGCTTTCTTT.

The DNA of the CDR3 is TGTGCCAGCAGTTACTCTGATGGGGGTTATGGCTACACCTTC. Its protein is CASSYSDGGYGYTF. This sequence joins TRBV6-5 and TRBJ1-2; tentative D call: TRBD1 (5 bases). The germline gives CDR1 MNHEY, CDR2 SVGAGI. The CDR3 is 14 residues long. Deletions cut 0 bases from V and 5 bases from J, with 10 bases between.

The chain employs TRBV6-5 and TRBJ2-1; TRBD2 agrees at 8 bases. Germline CDR1 reads MNHEY; CDR2 reads SVGAGI. The CDR3 runs 14 residues. Trimming took 7 bases from V and 9 from J; bases not matched to a gene: 11. As DNA, the CDR3 is TGTGCCAGCAACAACGGGGGGGCCTGGGGTGAGCAGTTCTTC. Translated, it gives CASNNGGAWGEQFF.

The rearrangement joins TRBV6-5 to TRBJ1-1; D not certain. Trimming removed 7 bases from V and 2 bases from J, with 14 bases in between. Germline-derived CDR1 and CDR2 are MNHEY and SVGAGI. The CDR3 has 14 amino acids. CDR3 loop: CASTRGFRNTEAFF. CDR3 bases: TGTGCCAGCACTCGAGGATTCCGTAACACTGAAGCTTTCTTT.

DNA of the CDR3: TGTGCCATCAGTGAGTCTGGGTTAGGCCAGCCCCAGCATTTT. This translates into CAISESGLGQPQHF. V usage is TRBV10-3 and J usage is TRBJ1-5; D unresolved. The V end was cut by 0 bases, the J end by 7 bases, with 10 bases between. The CDR3 sequence is 14 residues long. CDR1 is ENHRY, CDR2 SYGVKD, per germline.